This TCR beta chain is from a study of T cells in Graves' hyperthyroidism and ophthalmopathy. Germline V gives CDR1 MNHEY, CDR2 SVGEGT. This CDR3 has 14 amino acids. Trimming shortened V by 3 bases and J by 7 bases, and 13 bases separated the two germline ends. RNA transcripts yielded amplified TCR beta CDR3 regions. In the first-round RT-PCR of the TCR CDR3, the HTBI primer set was used. TCRdb analysed the multiplex PCR reads with MiXCR anew, one entry per CDR3 protein. The repertoire holds some 740,000 distinct CDR3 sequences, with around 13% as singletons. General observations from the study: Stable hyperthyroidism was told apart from ophthalmopathy by a model built on 13 V-J features. Blood also carried most thyroid clonotypes expanded above 0.001. In validation, the model predicted ophthalmopathy. These predictions came a median about 6.5 months before onset.

This clonotype was counted a few times. Its antigen is still unknown. The chain employs TRBV6-2 or TRBV6-3 and TRBJ2-1; D is perhaps TRBD2 (6 bases). The sequenced sample was blood. This clonotype was obtained from a woman under 30 with Graves' hyperthyroidism. The CDR3 DNA is TGTGCCAGCAGTTATGCGGGGCCTACAAATGAGCAGTTCTTC. Translated, it gives CASSYAGPTNEQFF.